This T cell receptor beta chain came from a study of PD-1 blockade in classical Hodgkin lymphoma. This CDR3 region has 14 residues. V lost 0 bases, J lost 0 bases, and 6 bases lay in between. Germline CDR1 is SGHAT and CDR2 is FQDESV (reference sequence). Sequenced by immunoSEQ multiplex PCR; TCRdb stores in-frame clones only, minus some. The sample includes 37,000 or so clones, about 91% seen only once; the top ten take 7.7%. Each patient relapsed following autologous stem cell transplantation, and prior brentuximab vedotin exposure differed. The clonotype originates from a human donor with classical Hodgkin lymphoma. This specimen was peripheral blood mononuclear cells (PBMCs), taken before the second cycle of nivolumab. This chain links TRBV11-1 with TRBJ2-7, with D perhaps matching TRBD1 (6 bases). The CDR3 region is CASSLAGGSYEQYF. The CDR3 nucleotides are TGTGCCAGCAGCTTAGCAGGGGGCTCCTACGAGCAGTACTTC.